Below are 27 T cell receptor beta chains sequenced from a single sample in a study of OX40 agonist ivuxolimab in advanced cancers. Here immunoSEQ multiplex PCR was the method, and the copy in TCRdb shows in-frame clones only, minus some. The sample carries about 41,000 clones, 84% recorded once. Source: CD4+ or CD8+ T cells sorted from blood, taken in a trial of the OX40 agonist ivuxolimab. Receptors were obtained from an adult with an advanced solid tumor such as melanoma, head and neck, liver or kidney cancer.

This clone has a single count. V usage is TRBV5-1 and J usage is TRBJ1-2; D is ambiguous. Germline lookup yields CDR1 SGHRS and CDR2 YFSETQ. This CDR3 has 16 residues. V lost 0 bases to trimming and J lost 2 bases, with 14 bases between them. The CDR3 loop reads CASSLEGWQANYGYTF. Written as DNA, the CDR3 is TGCGCCAGCAGCTTGGAGGGTTGGCAGGCCAACTATGGCTACACCTTC.

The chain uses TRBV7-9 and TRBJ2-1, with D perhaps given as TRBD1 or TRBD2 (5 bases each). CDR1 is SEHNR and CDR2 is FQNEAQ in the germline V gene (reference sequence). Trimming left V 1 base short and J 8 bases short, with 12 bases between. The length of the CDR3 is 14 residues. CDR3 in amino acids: CASSLGLGVDEQFF. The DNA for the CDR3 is TGTGCCAGCAGCTTAGGGCTGGGGGTCGATGAGCAGTTCTTC.

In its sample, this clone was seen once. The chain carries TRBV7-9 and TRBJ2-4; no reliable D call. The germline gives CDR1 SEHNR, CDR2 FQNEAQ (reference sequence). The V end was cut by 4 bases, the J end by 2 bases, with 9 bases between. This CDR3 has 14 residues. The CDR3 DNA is TGTGCCAGCAGCTCCATTATTCCCAAAAACATTCAGTACTTC. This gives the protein CASSSIIPKNIQYF.

The CDR3 sequence: CASSIGTPSGANVLTF. As DNA, the CDR3 is TGTGCCAGCAGCATAGGGACGCCCTCTGGGGCCAACGTCCTGACTTTC. This chain links TRBV9 with TRBJ2-6; D tentatively reads TRBD1 or TRBD2 (5 bases each). V was clipped by 4 bases and J by 0 bases, with 11 bases between them. Germline loops: CDR1 SGDLS, CDR2 YYNGEE. The CDR3 extends over 16 amino acids.

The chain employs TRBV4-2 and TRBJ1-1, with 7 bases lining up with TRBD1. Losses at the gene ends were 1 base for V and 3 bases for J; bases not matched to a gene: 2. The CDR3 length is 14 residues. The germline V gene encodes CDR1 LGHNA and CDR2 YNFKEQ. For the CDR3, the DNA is TGTGCCAGCAGCCAAGGGACAGGTGACACTGAAGCTTTCTTT. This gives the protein CASSQGTGDTEAFF.

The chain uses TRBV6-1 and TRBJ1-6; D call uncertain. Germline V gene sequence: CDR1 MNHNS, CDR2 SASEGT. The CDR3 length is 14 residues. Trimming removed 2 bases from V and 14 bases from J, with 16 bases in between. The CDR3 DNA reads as TGTGCCAGCAGTGAAATGAGTCTCCAACGGGCCCTCCACTTT. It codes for CASSEMSLQRALHF.

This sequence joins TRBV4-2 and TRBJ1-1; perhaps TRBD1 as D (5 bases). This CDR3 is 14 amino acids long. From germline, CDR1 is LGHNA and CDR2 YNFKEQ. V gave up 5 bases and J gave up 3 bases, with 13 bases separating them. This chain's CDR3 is CASSLGRADTEAFF. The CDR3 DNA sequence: TGTGCCAGCAGCTTGGGCAGGGCGGACACTGAAGCTTTCTTT.

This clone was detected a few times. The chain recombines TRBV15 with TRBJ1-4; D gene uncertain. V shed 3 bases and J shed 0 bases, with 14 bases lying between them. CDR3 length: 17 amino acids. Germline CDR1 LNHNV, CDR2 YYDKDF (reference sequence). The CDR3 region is CATSRFGLTATNEKLFF. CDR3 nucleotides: TGTGCCACCAGCAGGTTCGGATTGACGGCAACTAATGAAAAACTGTTTTTT.

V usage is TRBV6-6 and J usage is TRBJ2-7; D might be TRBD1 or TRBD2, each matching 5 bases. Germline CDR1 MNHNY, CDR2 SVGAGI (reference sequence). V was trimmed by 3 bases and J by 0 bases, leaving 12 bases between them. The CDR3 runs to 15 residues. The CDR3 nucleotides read TGTGCCAGCAGTTATCCGGGACCCGTCTCCTACGAGCAGTACTTC. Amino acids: CASSYPGPVSYEQYF.

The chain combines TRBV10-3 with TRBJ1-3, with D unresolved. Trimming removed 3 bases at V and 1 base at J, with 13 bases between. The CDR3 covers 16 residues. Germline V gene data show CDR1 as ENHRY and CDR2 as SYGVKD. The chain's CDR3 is CAISEEGPISGNTIYF. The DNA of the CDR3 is TGTGCCATCAGTGAAGAAGGGCCCATTTCTGGAAACACCATATATTTT.

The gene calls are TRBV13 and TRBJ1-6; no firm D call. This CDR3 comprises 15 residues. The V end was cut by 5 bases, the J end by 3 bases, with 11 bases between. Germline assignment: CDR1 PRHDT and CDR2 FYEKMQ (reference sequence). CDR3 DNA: TGTGCCAGCAGCCCCCCCGGGATCTATAATTCACCCCTCCACTTT. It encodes CASSPPGIYNSPLHF.

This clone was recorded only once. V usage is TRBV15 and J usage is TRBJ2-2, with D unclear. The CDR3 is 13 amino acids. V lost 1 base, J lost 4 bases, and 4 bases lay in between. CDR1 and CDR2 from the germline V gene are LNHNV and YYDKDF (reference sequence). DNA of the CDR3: TGTGCCACCAGCAGAGTTGGCACCGGGGAGCTGTTTTTT. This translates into CATSRVGTGELFF.

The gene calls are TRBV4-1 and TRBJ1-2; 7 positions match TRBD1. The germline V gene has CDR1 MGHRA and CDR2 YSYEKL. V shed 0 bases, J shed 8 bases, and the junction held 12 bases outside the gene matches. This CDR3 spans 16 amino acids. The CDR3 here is CASSQDPQTGVGGYTF. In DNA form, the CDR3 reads TGCGCCAGCAGCCAAGATCCCCAAACAGGGGTGGGCGGCTACACCTTC.

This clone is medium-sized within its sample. CDR3 residues: CASSLVATSGGTYEQYF. In DNA form, the CDR3 reads TGTGCCAGCAGCTTAGTCGCTACTAGCGGGGGGACCTACGAGCAGTACTTC. The genes are TRBV7-2 and TRBJ2-7, with TRBD2 matching over 12 bases. After removal of 1 base from V and 2 bases from J, the junction contained 6 bases not matched to a gene. CDR3 length: 17 residues. Germline assignment: CDR1 SGHTA and CDR2 FQGNSA.

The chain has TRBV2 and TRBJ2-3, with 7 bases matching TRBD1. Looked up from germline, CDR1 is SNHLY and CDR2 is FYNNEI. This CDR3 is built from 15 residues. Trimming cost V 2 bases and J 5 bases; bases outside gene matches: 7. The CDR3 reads CASSEPRGLGDTQYF. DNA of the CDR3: TGTGCCAGCAGTGAACCGAGGGGGCTGGGAGATACGCAGTATTTT.

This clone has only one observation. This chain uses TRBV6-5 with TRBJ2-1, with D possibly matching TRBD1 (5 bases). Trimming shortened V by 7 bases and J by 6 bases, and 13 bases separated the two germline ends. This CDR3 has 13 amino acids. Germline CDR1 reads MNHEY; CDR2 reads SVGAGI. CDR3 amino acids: CASTPTAGNEQFF. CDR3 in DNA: TGTGCCAGCACACCGACAGCCGGCAATGAGCAGTTCTTC.

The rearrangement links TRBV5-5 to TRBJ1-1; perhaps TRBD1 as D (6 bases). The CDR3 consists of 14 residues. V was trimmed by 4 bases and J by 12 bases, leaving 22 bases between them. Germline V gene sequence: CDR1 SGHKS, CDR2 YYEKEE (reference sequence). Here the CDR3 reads CASSPRDTSQSSFF. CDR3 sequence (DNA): TGTGCCAGCAGCCCTCGGGACACCTCCCAGAGCTCTTTCTTT.

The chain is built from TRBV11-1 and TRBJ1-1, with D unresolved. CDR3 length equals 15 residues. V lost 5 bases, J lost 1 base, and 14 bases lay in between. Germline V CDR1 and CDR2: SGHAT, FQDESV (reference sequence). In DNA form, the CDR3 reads TGTGCCAGCAGCCGCGGGGTTGTGGAGAACACTGAAGCTTTCTTT. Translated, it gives CASSRGVVENTEAFF.

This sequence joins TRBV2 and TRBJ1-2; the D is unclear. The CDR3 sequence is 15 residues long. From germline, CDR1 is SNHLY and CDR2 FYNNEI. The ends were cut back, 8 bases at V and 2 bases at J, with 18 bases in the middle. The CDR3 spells CASVLRRVSNYGYTF. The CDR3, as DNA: TGTGCCAGCGTCCTAAGGAGGGTTTCAAACTATGGCTACACCTTC.

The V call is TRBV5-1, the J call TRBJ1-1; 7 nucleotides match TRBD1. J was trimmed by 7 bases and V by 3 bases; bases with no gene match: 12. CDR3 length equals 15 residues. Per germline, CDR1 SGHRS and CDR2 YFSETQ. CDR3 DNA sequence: TGCGCCAGCAGCTCGAGGGACAGCGGCCGGGGTGAAGCTTTCTTT. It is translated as CASSSRDSGRGEAFF.

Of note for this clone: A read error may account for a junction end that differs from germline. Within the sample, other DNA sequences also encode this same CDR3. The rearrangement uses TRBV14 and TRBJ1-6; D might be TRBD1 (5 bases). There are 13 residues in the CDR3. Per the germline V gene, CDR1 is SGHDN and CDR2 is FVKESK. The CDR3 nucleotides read TGCGCCAGCAGCCAAGTCAGGGACTCACCCCTCCACTTT. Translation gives CASSQVRDSPLHF.

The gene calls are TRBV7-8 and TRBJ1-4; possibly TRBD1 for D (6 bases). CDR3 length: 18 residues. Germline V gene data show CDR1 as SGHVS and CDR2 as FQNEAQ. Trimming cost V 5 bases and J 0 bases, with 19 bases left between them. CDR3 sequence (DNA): TGTGCCAGCAGCCCGGGGTGGACAGAGGCTTCAACTAATGAAAAACTGTTTTTT. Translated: CASSPGWTEASTNEKLFF.

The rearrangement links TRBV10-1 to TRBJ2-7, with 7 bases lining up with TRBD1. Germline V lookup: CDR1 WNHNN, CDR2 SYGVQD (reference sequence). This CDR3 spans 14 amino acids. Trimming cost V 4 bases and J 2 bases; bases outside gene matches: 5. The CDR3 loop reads CASSVAGGPYEQYF. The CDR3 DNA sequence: TGCGCCAGCAGTGTGGCAGGGGGTCCCTACGAGCAGTACTTC.

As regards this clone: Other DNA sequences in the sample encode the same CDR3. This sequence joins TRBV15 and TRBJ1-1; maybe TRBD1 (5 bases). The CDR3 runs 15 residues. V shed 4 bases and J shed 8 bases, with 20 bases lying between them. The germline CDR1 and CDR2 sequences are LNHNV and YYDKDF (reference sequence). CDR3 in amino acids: CATSTQRRGGGEAFF. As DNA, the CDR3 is TGTGCCACCAGCACCCAACGTCGGGGGGGTGGGGAAGCTTTCTTT.

CDR3 sequence (DNA): TGCGCCAGCAGCTTGACAGAGACCCAGTACTTC. Residues: CASSLTETQYF. The chain has TRBV5-1 and TRBJ2-5; no reliable D call. There are 11 residues in the CDR3. CDR1 and CDR2 from the germline V gene are SGHRS and YFSETQ. V lost 1 base, J lost 4 bases, and 2 bases lay in between.

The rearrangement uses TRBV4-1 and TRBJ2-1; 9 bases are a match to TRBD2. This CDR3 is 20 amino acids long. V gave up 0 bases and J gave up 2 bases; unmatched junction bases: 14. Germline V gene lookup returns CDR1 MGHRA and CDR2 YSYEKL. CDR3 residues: CASSQDRSEAGGRTYNEQFF. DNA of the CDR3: TGCGCCAGCAGCCAAGATAGGAGTGAGGCGGGAGGGAGGACCTACAATGAGCAGTTCTTC.

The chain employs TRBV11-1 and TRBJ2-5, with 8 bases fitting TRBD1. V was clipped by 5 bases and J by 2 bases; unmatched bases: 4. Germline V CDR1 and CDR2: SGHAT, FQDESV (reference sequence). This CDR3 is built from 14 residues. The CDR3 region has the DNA TGTGCCAGCAGCACCTGGACAGGGCAAGAGACCCAGTACTTC. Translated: CASSTWTGQETQYF.